This T cell receptor beta chain was profiled in a study of T cell changes during pregnancy in multiple sclerosis. Generated by immunoSEQ multiplex PCR, the TCRdb table keeps only in-frame clones and is missing some. This sample has about 48,000 clones, with approximately 85% found just once. Looked up from germline, CDR1 is MGHRA and CDR2 is YSYEKL. There are 15 residues in the CDR3. V trimming: 3 bases; J trimming: 3 bases; junction bases outside the gene matches: 8. The receptor was isolated from a female donor with multiple sclerosis, enrolled in a pregnancy study. Sequences were derived from CD4+ T cells from peripheral blood mononuclear cells, sampled in the second trimester of pregnancy. This sequence joins TRBV4-1 and TRBJ2-7, with TRBD1 matching 7 bases. CDR3 DNA sequence: TGCGCCAGCAGCCAGTTGGACAGGAGCATCTACGAGCAGTACTTC. This gives the protein CASSQLDRSIYEQYF.